This TCR beta chain came from a study of T cell responses to AZD1222 COVID-19 vaccine (dated by TCRdb to about 2021). For the study in its entirety: AZD1222 recipients given second doses at about 4 weeks or at about 12 weeks were pooled, since spike-specific TCR depth and breadth were not found to differ between the two schedules. A total of 233 trial participants underwent TCR sequencing, of whom around 200 received two doses of AZD1222 and around 25 received two doses of the MenACWY control vaccine. Trial participants were enrolled by age into 18-55, 56-69 and 70-plus year subgroups, with about 150, 27 and 61 TCR-sequenced participants respectively.

The CDR3 regions of human TCRbeta chains were analyzed by immunosequencing. Processing in the source paper ran as follows. TCRs in the repertoires were compared against a reference library of SARS-CoV-2-specific TCRs that had been generated with the MIRA antigen-specificity platform. Breadth was defined as the fraction of unique TCRs that were SARS-CoV-2-associated, and depth was defined as the fraction of total T cells that were SARS-CoV-2-associated. Using the MIRA data, every spike-specific TCR was mapped to the spike region that the TCR reacted to and assigned to either a CD4 or a CD8 class. Log10-transformed breadth and depth values were compared by one-way ANOVA with Sidak's multiple comparisons tests. TCRdb carries this immuneACCESS record with in-frame sequences only. Its versions omit some clonotypes, under half of them owing to an unresolved V gene in the studies checked, with the rest unexplained. V, J and clone size are taken as reported in that table, and D and trimming were inferred from the DNA itself. The sample table lists roughly 100,000 clones, 82% of them with a count of one. Around 5% of the sample is taken by the ten largest.

Comments on this clone: Its cognate antigen has yet to be identified. Base quality data are lacking; no much larger clone is found one base away.

Germline trimming amounts to 3 bases on V and 6 bases on J, with 4 as the count of junction bases outside the gene matches. From cysteine to phenylalanine, the CDR3 is 15 amino acids long. Just the 45-base CDR3 DNA is kept, in frame starting at base 1. CDR1 and CDR2 were assigned from the germline V gene (reference sequence) as LNHNV and YYDKDF. According to the study, the label for this sample's time point signals: baseline before first vaccination. The vaccinee samples were drawn from two UK trials, COV001 and COV002, one of which was a single-blind randomized controlled phase 2/3 trial testing AZD1222 (ChAdOx1 nCoV-19) in healthy adults. Trial participant PBMC samples were collected at day 0 and day 28 after the second dose for TCRbeta chain sequencing. The full study reports these points: After two AZD1222 doses, spike-specific TCR breadth and depth were significantly higher than at day 0 and than in MenACWY recipients. Only five to seven AZD1222 recipients were SARS-CoV-2 seropositive at baseline, limiting conclusions about previously exposed vaccinees. Most participants were white British and females outnumbered males, and the authors suggested that clonal diversity may have been underestimated. In the small 56-69-year group, the increase in depth fell short of significance, most likely because of low power. Because no day 14 peak-response samples were available, the repertoires could be characterized only after the peak T cell response. Epitopes outside the regions mutated in the B.1.351 and B.1.1.7 variants were reportedly recognized by nearly half of the unique spike-specific TCRs. The whole spike protein was spanned by vaccine-associated CD4 TCRs, and dominant responses were seen in regions 160-218 and 743-854.

Sequences were derived from peripheral blood, sampled on day 0 of AZD1222 vaccination. The TCR originated in an adult in good health. The rearranged chain carries TRBV15 and TRBJ1-6, with 8 bases aligning to TRBD1. The bases are TGTGCCACCAGCAGGGTTACAGGGGGTAATTCACCCCTCCACTTT. It translates to CATSRVTGGNSPLHF.